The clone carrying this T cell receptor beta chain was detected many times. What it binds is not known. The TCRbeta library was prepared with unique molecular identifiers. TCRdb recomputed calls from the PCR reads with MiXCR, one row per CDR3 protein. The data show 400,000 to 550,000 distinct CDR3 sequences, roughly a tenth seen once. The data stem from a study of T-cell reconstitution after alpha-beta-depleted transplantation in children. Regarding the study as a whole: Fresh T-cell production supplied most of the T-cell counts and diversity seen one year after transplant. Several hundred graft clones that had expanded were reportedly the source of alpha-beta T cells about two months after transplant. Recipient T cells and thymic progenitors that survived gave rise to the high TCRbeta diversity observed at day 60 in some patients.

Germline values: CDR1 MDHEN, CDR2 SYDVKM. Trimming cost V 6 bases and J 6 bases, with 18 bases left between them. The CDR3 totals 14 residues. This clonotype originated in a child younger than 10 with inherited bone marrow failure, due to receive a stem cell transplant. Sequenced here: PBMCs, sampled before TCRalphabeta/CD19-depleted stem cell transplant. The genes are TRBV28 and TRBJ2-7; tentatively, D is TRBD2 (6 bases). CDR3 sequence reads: CASSHGTGGSEQYF. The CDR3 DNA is TGTGCCAGCAGCCACGGGACTGGGGGTTCCGAGCAGTACTTC.